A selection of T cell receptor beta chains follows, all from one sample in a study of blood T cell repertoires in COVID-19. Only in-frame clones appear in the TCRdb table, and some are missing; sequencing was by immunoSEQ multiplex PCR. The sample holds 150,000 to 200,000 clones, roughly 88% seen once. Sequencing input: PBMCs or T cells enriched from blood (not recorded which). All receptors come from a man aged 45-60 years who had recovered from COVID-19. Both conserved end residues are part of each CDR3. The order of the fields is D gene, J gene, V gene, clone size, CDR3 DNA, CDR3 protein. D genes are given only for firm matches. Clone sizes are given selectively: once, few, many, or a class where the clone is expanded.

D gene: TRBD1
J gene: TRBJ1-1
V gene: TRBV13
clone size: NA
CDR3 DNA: TGTGCCAGCAGCAGGGGAAATTGGGACAGGGAAGCGAACACTGAAGCTTTCTTT
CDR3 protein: CASSRGNWDREANTEAFF

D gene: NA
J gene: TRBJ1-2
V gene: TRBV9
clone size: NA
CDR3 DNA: TGTGCCAGCAGCGTAGAAGGTGCCAGGGATTATGGCTACACCTTC
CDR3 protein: CASSVEGARDYGYTF

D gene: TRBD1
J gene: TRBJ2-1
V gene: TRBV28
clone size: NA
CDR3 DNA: TGTGCCAGCAGTTTAGGGGGACAGAGGGATGAGCAGTTCTTC
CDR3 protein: CASSLGGQRDEQFF

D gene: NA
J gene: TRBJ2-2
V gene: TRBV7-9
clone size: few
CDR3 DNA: TGTGCCAGCAGCCATCGGACCGGGGAGCTGTTTTTT
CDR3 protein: CASSHRTGELFF

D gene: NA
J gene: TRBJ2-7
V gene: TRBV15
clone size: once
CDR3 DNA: TGTGCCACCAGCAGAGAGACAGGTCTCTACGAGCAGTACTTC
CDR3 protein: CATSRETGLYEQYF

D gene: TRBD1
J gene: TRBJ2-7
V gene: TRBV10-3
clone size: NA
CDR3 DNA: TGTGCCATCAGTGTAGGGGGGGACAGGGCGTCCTACGAGCAGTACTTC
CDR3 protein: CAISVGGDRASYEQYF

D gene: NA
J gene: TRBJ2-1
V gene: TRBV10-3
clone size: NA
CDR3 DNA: TGTGCCATCAGTGACCCGGACTTTTACAATGAGCAGTTCTTC
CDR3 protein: CAISDPDFYNEQFF

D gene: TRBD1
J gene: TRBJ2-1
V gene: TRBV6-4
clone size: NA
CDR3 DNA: TGTGCCAGCAGGGGCGCAGGGGGTGATGAGCAGTTCTTC
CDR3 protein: CASRGAGGDEQFF

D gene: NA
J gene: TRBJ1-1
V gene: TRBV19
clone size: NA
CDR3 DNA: TGTGCCAGTAGTATTACAGGGCTGAACACTGAAGCTTTCTTT
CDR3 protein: CASSITGLNTEAFF

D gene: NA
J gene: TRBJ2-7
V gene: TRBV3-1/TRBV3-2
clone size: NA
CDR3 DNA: TGTGCCAGCAGCCAAGACCTGTCTATCTCCTACGAGCAGTACTTC
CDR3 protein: CASSQDLSISYEQYF